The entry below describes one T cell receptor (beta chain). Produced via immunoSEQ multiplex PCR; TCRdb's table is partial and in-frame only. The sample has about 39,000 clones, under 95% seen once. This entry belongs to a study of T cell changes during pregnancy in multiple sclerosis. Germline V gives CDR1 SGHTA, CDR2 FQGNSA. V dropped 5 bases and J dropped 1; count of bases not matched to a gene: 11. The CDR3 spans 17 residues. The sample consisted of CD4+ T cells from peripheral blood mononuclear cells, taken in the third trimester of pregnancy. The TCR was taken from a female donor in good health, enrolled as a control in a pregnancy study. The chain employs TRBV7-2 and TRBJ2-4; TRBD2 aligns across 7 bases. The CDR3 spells CASSPPGGSRAKNIQYF. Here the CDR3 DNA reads TGTGCCAGCAGCCCACCAGGCGGGAGCAGGGCCAAAAACATTCAGTACTTC.